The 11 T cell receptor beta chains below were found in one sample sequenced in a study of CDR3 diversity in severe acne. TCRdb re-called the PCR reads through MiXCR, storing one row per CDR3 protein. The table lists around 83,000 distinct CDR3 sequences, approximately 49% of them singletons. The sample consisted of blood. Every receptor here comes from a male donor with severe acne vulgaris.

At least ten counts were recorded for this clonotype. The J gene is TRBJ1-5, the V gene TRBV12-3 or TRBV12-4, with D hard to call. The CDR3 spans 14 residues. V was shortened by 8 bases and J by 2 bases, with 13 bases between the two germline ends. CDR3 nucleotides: TGTGCCAGCTCTCTTACCCGAGGCAATCAGCCCCAGCATTTT. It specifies CASSLTRGNQPQHF.

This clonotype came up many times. DNA for the CDR3: TGTGCCAGTAGTATCGGGACAGGGAGCTACGAGCAGTACTTC. Encoded protein: CASSIGTGSYEQYF. The V gene is TRBV19, the J gene TRBJ2-7, with 9 bases aligning to TRBD1. The CDR3 loop spans 14 amino acids. Trimming took 3 bases from V and 3 from J; bases not matched to a gene: 3. Germline V lookup: CDR1 LNHDA, CDR2 SQIVND (reference sequence).

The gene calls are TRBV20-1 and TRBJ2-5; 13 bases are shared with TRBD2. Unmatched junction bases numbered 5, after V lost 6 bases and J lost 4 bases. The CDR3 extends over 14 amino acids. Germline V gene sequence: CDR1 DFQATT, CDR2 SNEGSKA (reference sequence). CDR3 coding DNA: TGCAGTGCAAGGACTAGCGGGAGATCAGAGACCCAGTACTTC. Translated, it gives CSARTSGRSETQYF.

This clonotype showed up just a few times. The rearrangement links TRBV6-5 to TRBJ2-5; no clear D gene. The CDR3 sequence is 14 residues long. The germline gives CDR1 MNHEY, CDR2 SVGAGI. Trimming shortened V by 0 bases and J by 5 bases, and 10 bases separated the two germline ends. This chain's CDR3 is CASSYSLGKETQYF. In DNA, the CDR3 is TGTGCCAGCAGTTACTCGTTAGGGAAGGAGACCCAGTACTTC.

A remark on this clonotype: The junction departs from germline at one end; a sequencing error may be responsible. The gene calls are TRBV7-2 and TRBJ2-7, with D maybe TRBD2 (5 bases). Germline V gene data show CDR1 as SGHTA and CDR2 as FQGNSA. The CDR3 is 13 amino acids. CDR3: CASSLALVHEQYF. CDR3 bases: TGTGCCAGCAGCCTAGCACTAGTCCACGAGCAGTACTTC.

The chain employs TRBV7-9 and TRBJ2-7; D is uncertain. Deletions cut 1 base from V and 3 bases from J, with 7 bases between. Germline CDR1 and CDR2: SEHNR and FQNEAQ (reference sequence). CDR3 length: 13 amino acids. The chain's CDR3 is CASSLVGNYEQYF. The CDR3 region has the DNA TGTGCCAGCAGCTTAGTCGGTAACTACGAGCAGTACTTC.

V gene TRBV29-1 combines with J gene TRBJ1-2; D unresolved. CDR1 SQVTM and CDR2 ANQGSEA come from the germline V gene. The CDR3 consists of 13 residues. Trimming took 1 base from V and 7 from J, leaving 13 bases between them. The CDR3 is CSVEVSRIFGYTF. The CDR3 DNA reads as TGCAGCGTTGAAGTGAGCAGGATCTTTGGCTACACCTTC.

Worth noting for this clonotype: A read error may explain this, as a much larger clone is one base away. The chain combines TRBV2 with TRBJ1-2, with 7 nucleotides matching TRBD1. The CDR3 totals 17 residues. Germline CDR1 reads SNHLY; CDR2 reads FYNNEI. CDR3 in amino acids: CAGREELGQKPTYGYTF. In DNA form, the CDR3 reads TGTGCCGGCAGGGAGGAACTGGGACAGAAGCCGACTTATGGCTACACCTTC. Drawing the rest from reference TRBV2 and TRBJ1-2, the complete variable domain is EPEVTQTPSHQVTQMGQEVILRCVPISNHLYFYWYRQILGQKVEFLVSFYNNEISEKSEIFDDQFSVERPDGSNFTLKIRSTKLEDSAMYFCAGREELGQKPTYGYTFGSGTRLTVV.

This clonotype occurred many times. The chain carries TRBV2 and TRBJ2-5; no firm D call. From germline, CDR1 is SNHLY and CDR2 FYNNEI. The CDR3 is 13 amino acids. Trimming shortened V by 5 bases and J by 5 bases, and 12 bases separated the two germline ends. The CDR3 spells CASSLTSQETQYF. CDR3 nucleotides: TGTGCCAGCAGTTTAACTTCCCAGGAGACCCAGTACTTC.

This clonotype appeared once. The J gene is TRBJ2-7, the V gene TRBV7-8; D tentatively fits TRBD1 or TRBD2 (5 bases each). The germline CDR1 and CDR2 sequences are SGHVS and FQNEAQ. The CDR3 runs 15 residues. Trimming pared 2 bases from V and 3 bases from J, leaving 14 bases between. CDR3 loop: CASSLSGAVHYEQYF. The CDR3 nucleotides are TGTGCCAGCAGCTTATCCGGGGCAGTCCACTACGAGCAGTACTTC. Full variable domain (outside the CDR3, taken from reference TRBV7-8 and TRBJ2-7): GAGVSQSPRYKVAKRGQDVALRCDPISGHVSLFWYQQALGQGPEFLTYFQNEAQLDKSGLPSDRFFAERPEGSVSTLKIQRTQQEDSAVYLCASSLSGAVHYEQYFGPGTRLTVT.

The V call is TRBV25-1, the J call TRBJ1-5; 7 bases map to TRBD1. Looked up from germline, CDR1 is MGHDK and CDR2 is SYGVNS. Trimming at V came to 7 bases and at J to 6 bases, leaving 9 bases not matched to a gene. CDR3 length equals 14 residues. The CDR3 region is CASKGGGGRQPQHF. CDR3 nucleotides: TGTGCCAGCAAGGGAGGAGGGGGCCGTCAGCCCCAGCATTTT. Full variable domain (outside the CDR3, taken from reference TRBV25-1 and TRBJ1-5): EADIYQTPRYLVIGTGKKITLECSQTMGHDKMYWYQQDPGMELHLIHYSYGVNSTEKGDLSSESTVSRIRTEHFPLTLESARPSHTSQYLCASKGGGGRQPQHFGDGTRLSIL.